This T cell receptor beta chain emerged from a study of CD8+ T cells in alopecia areata. As for the study in general: A regimen of oral tofacitinib, 5 to 10 mg twice daily, was given to treated patients. General observations from the study: Between patients, shared TCR sequences were less clear than in mice. This was possibly due in part to HLA diversity in the patient population.

In each case, RNA was isolated and then reverse transcribed into cDNA as the sequencing template. Measured with immunoSEQ multiplex PCR; TCRdb has only the in-frame clones, and not every one. Of over 200,000 clones listed, more than 45% are singletons. Comment on this clone: Its specificity is unknown.

The authors sorted CD4+ and CD8+ T cells from PBMCs. The germline CDR1 and CDR2 sequences are SGHDT and YYEEEE. This CDR3 spans 14 amino acids. The V end was cut by 0 bases, the J end by 3 bases, with 7 bases between. This chain joins TRBV5-6 and TRBJ1-3; D gene ambiguous. Source: CD4+ T cells sorted from blood, taken at week 0. This clonotype was sampled from a human donor with alopecia areata. The DNA of the CDR3 is TGTGCCAGCAGCTTGGGGCAGCGTGGAAACACCATATATTTT. Translated, it gives CASSLGQRGNTIYF. Full variable domain (missing parts from reference TRBV5-6 and TRBJ1-3): DAGVTQSPTHLIKTRGQQVTLRCSPKSGHDTVSWYQQALGQGPQFIFQYYEEEERQRGNFPDRFSGHQFPNYSSELNVNALLLGDSALYLCASSLGQRGNTIYFGEGSWLTVV.